This TCR beta chain was recorded in a study of blood T cell repertoires in COVID-19. On the study more broadly: PBMCs, B-cell-depleted T cells, or T cells provided the cDNA or gDNA that made up the material.

As originally analysed: Quantification of nucleated cells was approximated via reference gene primer amplification. Some clones are missing from TCRdb's copy, which holds only in-frame ones; the method was immunoSEQ multiplex PCR. V and J calls and clone size are as listed in that table; D and trimming were resolved from the DNA. Altogether about 230,000 clones are present, 75% to 90% being singletons, with the ten largest covering approximately 2.5%. The source is a woman aged 70-85 years with active or convalescent COVID-19. The sequenced sample was peripheral blood.

In nucleotides, the CDR3 is TGTGCTAGTGGTTTGGGCCGAGAACTGTTTTTT. Residues: CASGLGRELFF. This sequence joins TRBV12-5 and TRBJ1-4; D is uncertain. CDR1 LGHNT and CDR2 FRNRAP come from the germline V gene. This CDR3 is built from 11 residues. V dropped 1 base and J dropped 12 bases, with 6 bases sitting between them. The whole variable domain, remainder taken from reference TRBV12-5 and TRBJ1-4, is DARVTQTPRHKVTEMGQEVTMRCQPILGHNTVFWYRQTMMQGLELLAYFRNRAPLDDSGMPKDRFSAEMPDATLATLKIQPSEPRDSAVYFCASGLGRELFFGSGTQLSVL.